The sequence of this TCR beta chain was determined in a study of T cell repertoires in cytomegalovirus infection. Study context: Carrying CMV and the relevant HLA type showed in public TCR beta signatures.

Points from the study as a whole: The cumulative frequency of public TCR beta families identified carriers of CMV plus the relevant HLA. CMV-specific TCR beta clonotypes restricted by HLA-C were the ones dominating the ex vivo response.

TCRdb redid the calling of the reads with MiXCR, one entry per CDR3 protein. The sample records about 530,000 distinct CDR3 sequences, around a quarter being singletons. V was cut by 0 bases and J by 6 bases, with 9 bases left in between. In germline, CDR1 is ENHRY, CDR2 SYGVKD. The CDR3 has 14 residues. This clonotype was counted many times. Its antigen is currently unknown. The chain links TRBV10-3 to TRBJ2-1; possible D gene TRBD2, 6 bases. The TCR originated in a human donor in good health (CMV status not recorded). Some clones in this sample may be carry-over from other donors' samples. Sequencing was done on a sample of PBMCs. The CDR3 reads CAISESVAVNEQFF. The CDR3, as DNA: TGTGCCATCAGTGAGTCGGTAGCGGTCAATGAGCAGTTCTTC.